Detailed here is one T cell receptor beta chain. Its specificity is unknown. The sample belongs to a study of OX40 agonist ivuxolimab in advanced cancers. Study in general: Approximately 40% of patients had received prior checkpoint inhibitor therapy. Three patients got partial responses; one had hepatocellular carcinoma and two had cutaneous melanoma.

General observations from the study: At 0.1 to 3.0 mg/kg and by week 6, clonal expansion occurred in CD4+ and CD8+ blood T cells.

The data were produced by immunoSEQ multiplex PCR, yet TCRdb's version contains in-frame clones alone and is incomplete. Here the sample spans some 100,000 clones, around nine tenths being singletons. CDR3 length: 14 amino acids. Germline CDR1 and CDR2: LGHNA and YNFKEQ. Trimming removed 0 bases at V and 7 bases at J, with 10 bases between. V is TRBV4-2 and J is TRBJ2-1; no clear D gene. Material: CD4+ or CD8+ T cells sorted from blood, obtained in a trial of the OX40 agonist ivuxolimab. This receptor was obtained from an adult with an advanced solid tumor such as melanoma, head and neck, liver or kidney cancer. CDR3 residues: CASSQETYGNEQFF. The CDR3 coding sequence is TGTGCCAGCAGCCAAGAGACCTACGGGAATGAGCAGTTCTTC.